This entry is about one T cell receptor beta chain. Antigen unknown. Using RNA transcripts as the source, TCR beta CDR3 regions were amplified. In the first-round RT-PCR of the TCR CDR3, the HTBI primer set was used. MiXCR, applied by TCRdb to the multiplex PCR reads, yields one record per CDR3 protein. The data show hundreds of thousands of distinct CDR3 sequences, with approximately 15% seen just once and 18% held by the top ten. This record comes from a study of T cells in Graves' hyperthyroidism and ophthalmopathy. Each 10 ml fresh peripheral blood draw supplied the PBMCs. Whole-study findings and limits: Most clonotypes expanded in the thyroid (above 0.001) were also present in blood.

Losses at the gene ends were 9 bases for V and 5 bases for J; bases not matched to a gene: 23. The CDR3 is made up of 20 amino acids. Germline CDR1 reads LNHDA; CDR2 reads SQIVND (reference sequence). The clonotype originates from a woman between 18 and 29 years old with Graves' hyperthyroidism. Sequencing was carried out using blood. The rearrangement uses TRBV19 and TRBJ2-1, with 12 nucleotides matching TRBD2. Written as DNA, the CDR3 is TGTGCCAGCCATCGACGGGGACTAGCGGGTCCCAGGGTCGCCGACAATGAGCAGTTCTTC. Translating it yields CASHRRGLAGPRVADNEQFF. Complete variable domain (other parts from reference TRBV19 and TRBJ2-1): DGGITQSPKYLFRKEGQNVTLSCEQNLNHDAMYWYRQDPGQGLRLIYYSQIVNDFQKGDIAEGYSVSREKKESFPLTVTSAQKNPTAFYLCASHRRGLAGPRVADNEQFFGPGTRLTVL.